This TCR beta chain is from a study of T cells in Graves' hyperthyroidism and ophthalmopathy. Hyperthyroidism was newly diagnosed in patients aged 18 to 65 (duration under 2 months). Looked up from germline, CDR1 is SEHNR and CDR2 is FQNEAQ (reference sequence). Between the trimmed V and J ends, which lost 3 bases and 7 bases, there was a span of 18 bases. This CDR3 is built from 15 residues. TCR beta CDR3 region amplification was performed from RNA transcripts. In the first-round RT-PCR of the TCR CDR3, the HTBI primer set was used. Each CDR3 protein gets one entry after TCRdb re-called the multiplex PCR reads with MiXCR. In the table there are 800,000 or so distinct CDR3 sequences, about 38% of which are singletons.

The specimen sequenced was blood. This sequence was found in a young man with Graves' hyperthyroidism. J is TRBJ2-5 and V is TRBV7-9, with D tentatively TRBD2 (7 bases). CDR3 residues: CASSFWRGGPRTQYF. Written as DNA, the CDR3 is TGTGCCAGCAGCTTCTGGCGCGGGGGCCCGAGGACCCAGTACTTC.